The 18 T cell receptor beta chains below come from one sample, sequenced in a study of T cell clonality in common variable immunodeficiency. Assay used: immunoSEQ multiplex PCR; TCRdb lists only in-frame clones, some missing. The sample contains 44,000 or so clones, none of them singletons. The sequenced material came from peripheral blood mononuclear cells. All receptors derive from a person aged 18 to 75 in good health.

This clone was detected ten times or more. The CDR3 extends 3 residues past the end of the read, so its final part is completed from the germline J gene. The chain has TRBV20-1 and TRBJ1-1; D remains unclear. V was pared by 0 bases and J by 4 bases, with 12 bases between. The CDR3 extends over 14 amino acids. The V gene's germline CDR1 is DFQATT and CDR2 SNEGSKA (reference sequence). CDR3 DNA (partial): TGCAGTGCTAGAGATCCCCGGGGAGGCACTGAA. Its translation: CSARDPRGGTE. The whole CDR3 is CSARDPRGGTEAFF.

This clone showed up many times. The read comes to an end 3 residues before the CDR3 does, leaving the germline J gene to fill in the end. The chain has TRBV4-1 and TRBJ1-1, with 7 nucleotides matching TRBD1. Germline V gene sequence: CDR1 MGHRA, CDR2 YSYEKL. The CDR3 is 15 residues long. With 4 bases clipped from V and 0 bases from J, the junction kept 5 bases outside the gene matches. CDR3 amino acids: CASSPQDRVNTEAFF. Incomplete CDR3 DNA: TGCGCCAGCAGCCCCCAAGACAGGGTGAACACTGAA.

This clone was recorded at least ten times. The sequenced fragment ends 3 residues before the CDR3 boundary, so the rest is inferred from the germline J gene. This chain joins TRBV6-2 or TRBV6-3 and TRBJ2-7; 9 bases agree with TRBD2. The CDR3 runs to 16 residues. The ends lost 2 bases at V and 3 bases at J; junction bases unmatched: 8. CDR1 and CDR2 from the germline V gene are MNHEY and SVGEGT. The CDR3 bases that were read are TGTGCCAGCAGTTACGCGGGAGGGGGCCGCGGCTACGAG. This gives the protein CASSYAGGGRGYE. The entire CDR3 reads CASSYAGGGRGYEQYF.

This clone was recorded at least ten times. The read ends 3 residues before the CDR3 terminus; that terminus is restored from the germline J gene. The V gene is TRBV4-2, the J gene TRBJ2-2; 11 bases are a match to TRBD1. Germline V CDR1 and CDR2: LGHNA, YNFKEQ. The J segment lost 3 bases and the V segment lost 4 bases, leaving 4 bases of the junction unmatched. The CDR3 has 16 amino acids. The CDR3 spells CASSPGQGADTGELFF. CDR3 DNA (partial): TGTGCCAGCAGCCCTGGACAGGGGGCTGACACCGGGGAG.

This clone was found many times. The covered CDR3 bases are TGCAGTGCTAGTCGTAACAGGGGGTGGAATGAG. Residues: CSASRNRGWNE. The complete CDR3 sequence is CSASRNRGWNEQFF. The rearrangement links TRBV20-1 to TRBJ2-1; 8 nucleotides line up with TRBD1. The sequence runs out 3 residues before the end of the CDR3; the remainder is reconstructed from the germline J gene. V gave up 3 bases and J gave up 7 bases; unmatched junction bases: 8. Germline V gene sequence: CDR1 DFQATT, CDR2 SNEGSKA (reference sequence). This CDR3 is built from 14 residues.

This clone was observed at least ten times. Read coverage stops 3 residues before the CDR3 terminus; the germline J gene supplies the remainder. V gene TRBV18 combines with J gene TRBJ2-1; TRBD2 matches 11 bases. Unmatched junction bases numbered 1, after V lost 3 bases and J lost 9 bases. In germline, CDR1 is KGHSH, CDR2 LQKENI. This CDR3 spans 13 amino acids. CDR3: CASSPGTSGEQFF. CDR3 DNA, as far as it was read: TGTGCCAGCTCACCCGGGACTAGCGGTGAG.

This clone has a count of ten or more. The missing CDR3 end, 3 residues past where the read stops, is filled in from the germline J gene. The chain recombines TRBV30 with TRBJ2-5; 9 nucleotides match TRBD1. The CDR3 spans 13 residues. Trimming took 3 bases from V and 3 from J; bases not matched to a gene: 2. CDR1 is GTSNPN and CDR2 is SVGIG in the germline V gene (reference sequence). The CDR3 is CAWSGTGKETQYF. CDR3 bases read: TGTGCCTGGAGCGGGACAGGGAAAGAGACC.

The sample holds many counts of this clone. Coverage ceases 3 residues before the CDR3 finishes, and the germline J gene fills in the end. V usage is TRBV6-2 or TRBV6-3 and J usage is TRBJ1-1; D is undetermined. The CDR3 consists of 14 residues. V lost 2 bases and J 0 bases, leaving 7 bases between the germline ends. Per germline, CDR1 MNHEY and CDR2 SVGEGT. CDR3 amino acids: CASSYEVLNTEAFF. The part of the CDR3 DNA that was read is TGTGCCAGCAGTTACGAGGTCCTGAACACTGAA.

This clone was observed many times. The DNA ends 3 residues before the CDR3 does, and the rest of the CDR3 is filled in from the germline J gene. This chain uses TRBV12-5 with TRBJ2-3, with TRBD1 identical over 7 bases. CDR1 and CDR2 (germline): LGHNT, FRNRAP. This CDR3 has 14 residues. This CDR3 reads CASGSGTAPRSQYF. Partial CDR3 DNA: TGTGCTAGTGGTTCCGGGACAGCCCCTAGATCG.

In its sample, this clone was seen many times. The missing CDR3 end, 3 residues past where the read stops, is filled in from the germline J gene. V and J are TRBV6-1 and TRBJ1-1; D gene uncertain. Germline V gene data show CDR1 as MNHNS and CDR2 as SASEGT. There are 12 residues in the CDR3. The CDR3 protein is CASSEGRGTAFF. The covered CDR3 bases are TGTGCCAGCAGTGAAGGGCGGGGAACA.

In this sample, this clone turned up many times. Coverage ceases 3 residues before the CDR3 finishes, and the germline J gene fills in the end. This chain uses TRBV30 with TRBJ1-1; no definite D call. CDR3 length: 13 residues. The V end was cut by 2 bases, the J end by 4 bases, with 11 bases between. In germline, CDR1 is GTSNPN, CDR2 SVGIG (reference sequence). The CDR3 protein is CAWSLHSGTEAFF. CDR3 DNA (partial): TGTGCCTGGAGTCTACACAGCGGCACTGAA.

As for this clone: It is likely a read error: a sequence one base away is far more abundant. The read stops 3 residues short of the end of the CDR3; the missing end is completed from the germline J gene. The V gene is TRBV30, the J gene TRBJ2-1, with TRBD2 identical over 7 bases. This CDR3 contains 15 residues. Germline V gene data show CDR1 as GTSNPN and CDR2 as SVGIG (reference sequence). The CDR3 region is CAGSGLVHSYNEQFF. The covered CDR3 bases are TGTGCCGGGAGCGGACTAGTGCACTCCTACAATGAG.

There are many counts of this clone. The read ends 3 residues before the CDR3 terminus; that terminus is restored from the germline J gene. V usage is TRBV6-1 and J usage is TRBJ1-2; D remains unclear. This CDR3 has 14 residues. Germline lookup yields CDR1 MNHNS and CDR2 SASEGT. Trimming removed 2 bases at V and 1 base at J, with 8 bases between. The DNA read from the CDR3 is TGTGCCAGCAGTGAATGGCCGATTAACTATGGC. Translating gives CASSEWPINYG. The full CDR3 is CASSEWPINYGYTF.

This clone has a count of ten or more. From the germline J gene comes the end of the CDR3, since the read stops 3 residues before it. The chain combines TRBV7-8 with TRBJ1-6; tentatively, D is TRBD1 (5 bases). Germline values: CDR1 SGHVS, CDR2 FQNEAQ. The germline V and J ends were trimmed by 5 bases and 3 bases, with 8 bases remaining between them. The CDR3 loop spans 14 amino acids. The CDR3 loop reads CASSRQGYNSPLHF. CDR3 DNA (partial): TGTGCCAGCAGCCGGCAGGGCTATAATTCACCC. The full variable domain, rest sourced from reference TRBV7-8 and TRBJ1-6, is GAGVSQSPRYKVAKRGQDVALRCDPISGHVSLFWYQQALGQGPEFLTYFQNEAQLDKSGLPSDRFFAERPEGSVSTLKIQRTQQEDSAVYLCASSRQGYNSPLHFGNGTRLTVT.

This clone was observed many times. CDR3 DNA (partial): TGTGCCAGCAAGACTAGCGGGAGTTACGTTAGAGTCTACGAG. Its translation: CASKTSGSYVRVYE. In full, the CDR3 reads CASKTSGSYVRVYEQYF. This chain connects TRBV27 to TRBJ2-7; 12 bases map to TRBD2. Coverage ceases 3 residues before the CDR3 finishes, and the germline J gene fills in the end. V lost 7 bases to trimming and J lost 3 bases; unmatched junction nucleotides: 13. This CDR3 has 17 residues. Germline V gene sequence: CDR1 MNHEY, CDR2 SMNVEV (reference sequence).

This clone was seen repeatedly, ten times or more. The read halts 3 residues ahead of the CDR3 end, with the missing end drawn from the germline J gene. The rearrangement joins TRBV15 to TRBJ1-2; D is possibly TRBD1 (6 bases). V lost 3 bases, J lost 1 base, and 18 bases lay in between. The CDR3 spans 17 residues. The V gene's germline CDR1 is LNHNV and CDR2 YYDKDF (reference sequence). Incomplete CDR3 DNA: TGTGCCACCAGCAGGGGGGACAAGGGAACCCTTAACTATGGC. As protein: CATSRGDKGTLNYG. The whole CDR3 is CATSRGDKGTLNYGYTF.

Ten or more counts support this clone. The CDR3 end lies 3 residues beyond the end of the read and is filled in from the germline J gene. V and J are TRBV4-1 and TRBJ2-5, with TRBD1 matching over 12 bases. The length of the CDR3 is 16 residues. V lost 4 bases to trimming and J lost 5 bases; unmatched junction nucleotides: 8. The germline V gene has CDR1 MGHRA and CDR2 YSYEKL. The DNA read from the CDR3 is TGCGCCAGCAGCCCGGGGACAGGGGGCGCGTGGGAGACC. This encodes CASSPGTGGAWET. In full, the CDR3 reads CASSPGTGGAWETQYF.

This clone was seen repeatedly, ten times or more. The sequenced fragment ends 3 residues before the CDR3 boundary, so the rest is inferred from the germline J gene. The chain uses TRBV5-1 and TRBJ2-1, with 13 bases aligning to TRBD2. The V segment lost 6 bases and the J segment 3 bases; nucleotides outside the gene matches: 3. Per germline, CDR1 SGHRS and CDR2 YFSETQ. This CDR3 spans 15 amino acids. CDR3 sequence: CASMGLAGSYNEQFF. The CDR3 DNA, read in part, is TGCGCCAGCATGGGACTAGCGGGAAGCTACAATGAG.